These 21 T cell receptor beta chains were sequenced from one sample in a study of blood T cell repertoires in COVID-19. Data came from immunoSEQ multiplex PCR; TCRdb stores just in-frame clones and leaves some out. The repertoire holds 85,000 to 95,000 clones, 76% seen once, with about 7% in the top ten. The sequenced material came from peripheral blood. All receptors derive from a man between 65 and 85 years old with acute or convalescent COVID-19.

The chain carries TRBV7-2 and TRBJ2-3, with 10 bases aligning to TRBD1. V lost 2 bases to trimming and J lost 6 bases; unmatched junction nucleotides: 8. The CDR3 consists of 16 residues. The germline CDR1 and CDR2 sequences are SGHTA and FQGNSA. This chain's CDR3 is CASSLMGQGLVDTQYF. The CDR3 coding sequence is TGTGCCAGCAGCTTAATGGGACAGGGGTTGGTGGATACGCAGTATTTT.

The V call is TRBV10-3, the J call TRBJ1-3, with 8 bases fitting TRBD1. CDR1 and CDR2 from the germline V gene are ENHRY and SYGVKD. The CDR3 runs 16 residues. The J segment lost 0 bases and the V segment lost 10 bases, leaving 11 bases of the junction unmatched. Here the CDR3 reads CATATGTGVSGNTIYF. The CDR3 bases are TGTGCCACCGCTACCGGGACAGGAGTCTCTGGAAACACCATATATTTT.

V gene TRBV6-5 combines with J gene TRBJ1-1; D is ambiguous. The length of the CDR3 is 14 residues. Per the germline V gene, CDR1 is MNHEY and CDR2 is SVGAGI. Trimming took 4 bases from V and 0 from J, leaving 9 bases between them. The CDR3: CASSFLEMNTEAFF. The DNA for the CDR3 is TGTGCCAGCAGTTTCCTCGAGATGAACACTGAAGCTTTCTTT.

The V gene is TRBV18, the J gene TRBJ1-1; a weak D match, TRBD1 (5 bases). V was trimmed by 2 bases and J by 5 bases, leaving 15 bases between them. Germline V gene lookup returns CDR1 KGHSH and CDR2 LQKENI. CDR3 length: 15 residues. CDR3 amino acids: CASSPGARLGTEAFF. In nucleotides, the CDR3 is TGTGCCAGCTCACCAGGGGCAAGGTTGGGGACTGAAGCTTTCTTT.

CDR3 bases: TGTGCCAGCAGAGCGACTAGCGGGGGATACAATGAGCAGTTCTTC. Translating gives CASRATSGGYNEQFF. The J gene is TRBJ2-1, the V gene TRBV9, with 12 bases that match TRBD2. CDR1 and CDR2 from the germline V gene are SGDLS and YYNGEE. With V trimmed by 5 bases and J by 4 bases, 4 bases remained unmatched. The CDR3 length is 15 residues. Together with reference TRBV9 and TRBJ2-1, the CDR3 gives the full variable domain: DSGVTQTPKHLITATGQRVTLRCSPRSGDLSVYWYQQSLDQGLQFLIQYYNGEERAKGNILERFSAQQFPDLHSELNLSSLELGDSALYFCASRATSGGYNEQFFGPGTRLTVL.

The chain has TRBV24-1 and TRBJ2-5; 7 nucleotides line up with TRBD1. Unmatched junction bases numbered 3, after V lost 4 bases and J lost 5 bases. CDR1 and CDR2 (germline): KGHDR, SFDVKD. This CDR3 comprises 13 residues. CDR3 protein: CATSEGGWETQYF. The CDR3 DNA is TGTGCCACCAGTGAAGGGGGCTGGGAGACCCAGTACTTC.

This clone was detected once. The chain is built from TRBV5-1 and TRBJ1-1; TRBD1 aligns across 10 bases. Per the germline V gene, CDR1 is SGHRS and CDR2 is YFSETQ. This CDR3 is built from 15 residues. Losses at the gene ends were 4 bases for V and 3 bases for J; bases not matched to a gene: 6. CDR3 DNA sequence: TGCGCCAGCAGCAGACAGGGGGCGGAATACACTGAAGCTTTCTTT. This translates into CASSRQGAEYTEAFF. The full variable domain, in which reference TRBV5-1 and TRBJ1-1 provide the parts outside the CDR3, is KAGVTQTPRYLIKTRGQQVTLSCSPISGHRSVSWYQQTPGQGLQFLFEYFSETQRNKGNFPGRFSGRQFSNSRSEMNVSTLELGDSALYLCASSRQGAEYTEAFFGQGTRLTVV.

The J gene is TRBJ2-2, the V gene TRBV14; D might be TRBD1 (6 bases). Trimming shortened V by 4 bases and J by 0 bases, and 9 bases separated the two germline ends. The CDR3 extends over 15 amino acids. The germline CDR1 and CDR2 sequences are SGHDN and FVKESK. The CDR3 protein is CASSRWTANTGELFF. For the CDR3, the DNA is TGTGCCAGCAGCCGTTGGACAGCGAACACCGGGGAGCTGTTTTTT.

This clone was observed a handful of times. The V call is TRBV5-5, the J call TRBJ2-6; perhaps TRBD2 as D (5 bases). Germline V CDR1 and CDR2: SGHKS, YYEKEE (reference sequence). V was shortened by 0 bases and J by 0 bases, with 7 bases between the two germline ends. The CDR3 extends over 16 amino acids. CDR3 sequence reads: CASSLAGISGANVLTF. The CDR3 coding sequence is TGTGCCAGCAGCTTGGCCGGGATCTCTGGGGCCAACGTCCTGACTTTC.

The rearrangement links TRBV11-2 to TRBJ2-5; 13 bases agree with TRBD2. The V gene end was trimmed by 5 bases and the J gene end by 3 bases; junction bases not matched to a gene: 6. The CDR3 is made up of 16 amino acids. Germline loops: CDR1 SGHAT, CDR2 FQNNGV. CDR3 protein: CASSGELAGGKETQYF. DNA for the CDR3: TGTGCCAGCAGCGGGGAACTAGCGGGAGGGAAAGAGACCCAGTACTTC.

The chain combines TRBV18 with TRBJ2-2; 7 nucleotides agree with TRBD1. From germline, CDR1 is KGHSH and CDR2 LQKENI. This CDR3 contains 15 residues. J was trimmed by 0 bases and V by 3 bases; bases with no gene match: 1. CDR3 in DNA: TGTGCCAGCTCACCGGACAGGCCGAACACCGGGGAGCTGTTTTTT. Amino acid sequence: CASSPDRPNTGELFF.

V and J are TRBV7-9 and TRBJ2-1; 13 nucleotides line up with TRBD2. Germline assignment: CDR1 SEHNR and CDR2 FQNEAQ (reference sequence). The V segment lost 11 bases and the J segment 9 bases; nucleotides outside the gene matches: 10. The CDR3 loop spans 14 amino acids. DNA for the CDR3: TGTGCCGGACTAGCGGGGGCCGGACTGGGTGAGCAGTTCTTC. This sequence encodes CAGLAGAGLGEQFF.

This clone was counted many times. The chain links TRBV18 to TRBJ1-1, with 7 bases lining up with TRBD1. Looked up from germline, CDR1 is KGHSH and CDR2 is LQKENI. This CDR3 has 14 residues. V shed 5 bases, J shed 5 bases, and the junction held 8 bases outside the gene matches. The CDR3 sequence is CASSLQQGNTEAFF. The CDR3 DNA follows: TGTGCCAGCTCATTACAACAGGGGAATACTGAAGCTTTCTTT.

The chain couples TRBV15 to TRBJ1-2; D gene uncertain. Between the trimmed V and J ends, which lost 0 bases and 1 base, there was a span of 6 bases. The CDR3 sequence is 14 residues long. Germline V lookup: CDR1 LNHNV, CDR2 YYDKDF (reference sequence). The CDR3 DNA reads TGTGCCACCAGCAGAGATATCAGTAACTATGGCTACACCTTC. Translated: CATSRDISNYGYTF.

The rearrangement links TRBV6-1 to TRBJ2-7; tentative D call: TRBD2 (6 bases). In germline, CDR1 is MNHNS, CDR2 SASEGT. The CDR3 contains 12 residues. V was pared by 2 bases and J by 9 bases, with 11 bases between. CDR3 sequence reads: CASSEYGGWQYV. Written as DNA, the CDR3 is TGTGCCAGCAGTGAATATGGGGGGTGGCAGTACGTC.

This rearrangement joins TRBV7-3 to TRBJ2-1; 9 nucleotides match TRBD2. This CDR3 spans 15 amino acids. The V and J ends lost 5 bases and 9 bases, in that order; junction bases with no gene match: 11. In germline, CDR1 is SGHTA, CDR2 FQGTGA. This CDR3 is CASSVSGGYNSEQFF. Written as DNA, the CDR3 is TGTGCCAGCAGCGTTAGCGGGGGTTACAATTCTGAGCAGTTCTTC.

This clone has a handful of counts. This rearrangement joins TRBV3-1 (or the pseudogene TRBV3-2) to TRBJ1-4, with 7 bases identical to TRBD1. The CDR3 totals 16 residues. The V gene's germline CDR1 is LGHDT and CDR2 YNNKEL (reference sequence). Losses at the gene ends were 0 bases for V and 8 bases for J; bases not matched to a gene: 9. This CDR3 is CASSQEAFRGGEKLFF. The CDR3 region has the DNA TGTGCCAGCAGCCAAGAGGCCTTCAGAGGGGGCGAAAAACTGTTTTTT.

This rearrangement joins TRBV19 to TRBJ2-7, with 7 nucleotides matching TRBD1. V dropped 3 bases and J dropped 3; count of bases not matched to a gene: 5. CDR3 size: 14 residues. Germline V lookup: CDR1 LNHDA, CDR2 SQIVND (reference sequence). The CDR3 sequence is CASSIGTVSYEQYF. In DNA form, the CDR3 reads TGTGCCAGTAGTATTGGGACAGTGAGCTACGAGCAGTACTTC.

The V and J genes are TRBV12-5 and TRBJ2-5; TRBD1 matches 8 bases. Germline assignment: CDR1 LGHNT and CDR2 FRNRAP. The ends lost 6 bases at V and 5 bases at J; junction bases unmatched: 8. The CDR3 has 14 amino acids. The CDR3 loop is CASGPGQVGETQYF. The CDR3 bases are TGTGCTAGTGGCCCGGGACAGGTCGGGGAGACCCAGTACTTC.

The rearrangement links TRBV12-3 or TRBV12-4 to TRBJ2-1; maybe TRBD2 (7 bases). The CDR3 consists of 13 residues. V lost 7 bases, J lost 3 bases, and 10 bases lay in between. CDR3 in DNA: TGTGCCAGCAAGGGGGACTACTACAATGAGCAGTTCTTC. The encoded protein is CASKGDYYNEQFF.

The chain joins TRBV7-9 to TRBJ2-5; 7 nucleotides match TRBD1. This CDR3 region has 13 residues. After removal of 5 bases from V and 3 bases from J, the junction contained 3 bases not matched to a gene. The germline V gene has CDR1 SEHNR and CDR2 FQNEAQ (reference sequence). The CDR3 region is CASSPTGEETQYF. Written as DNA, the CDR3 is TGTGCCAGCAGCCCAACAGGGGAAGAGACCCAGTACTTC.